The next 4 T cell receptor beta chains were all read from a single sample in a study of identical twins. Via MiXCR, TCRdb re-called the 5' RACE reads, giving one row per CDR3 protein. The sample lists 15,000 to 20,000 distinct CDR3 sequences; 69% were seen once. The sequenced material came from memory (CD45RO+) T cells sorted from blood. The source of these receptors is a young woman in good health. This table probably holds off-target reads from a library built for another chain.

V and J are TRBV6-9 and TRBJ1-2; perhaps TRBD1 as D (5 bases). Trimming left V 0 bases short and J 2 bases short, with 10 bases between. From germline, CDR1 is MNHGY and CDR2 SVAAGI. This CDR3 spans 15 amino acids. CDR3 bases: TGTGCCAGCAGTTATTCCCTTGACAGCAACTATGGCTACACCTTC. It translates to CASSYSLDSNYGYTF.

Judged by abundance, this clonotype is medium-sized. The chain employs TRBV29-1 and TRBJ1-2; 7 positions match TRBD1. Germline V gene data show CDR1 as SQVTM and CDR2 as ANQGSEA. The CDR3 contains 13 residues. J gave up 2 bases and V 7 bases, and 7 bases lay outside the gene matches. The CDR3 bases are TGCAGCGCTGGACAGGAAAAAAACTATGGCTACACCTTC. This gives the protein CSAGQEKNYGYTF.

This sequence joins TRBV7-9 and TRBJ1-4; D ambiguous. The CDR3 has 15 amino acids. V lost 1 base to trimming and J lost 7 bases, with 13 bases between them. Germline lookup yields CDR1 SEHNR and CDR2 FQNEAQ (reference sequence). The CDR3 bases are TGTGCCAGCAGCTTAGTGGATGGAGGGAGTGAAAAACTGTTTTTT. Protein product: CASSLVDGGSEKLFF.

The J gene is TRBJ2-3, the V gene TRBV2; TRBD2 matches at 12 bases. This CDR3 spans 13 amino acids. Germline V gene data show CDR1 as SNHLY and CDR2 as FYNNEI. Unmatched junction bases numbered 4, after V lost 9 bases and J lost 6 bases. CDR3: CASRLAGVDTQYF. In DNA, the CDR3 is TGTGCCAGTCGACTAGCGGGAGTGGATACGCAGTATTTT.